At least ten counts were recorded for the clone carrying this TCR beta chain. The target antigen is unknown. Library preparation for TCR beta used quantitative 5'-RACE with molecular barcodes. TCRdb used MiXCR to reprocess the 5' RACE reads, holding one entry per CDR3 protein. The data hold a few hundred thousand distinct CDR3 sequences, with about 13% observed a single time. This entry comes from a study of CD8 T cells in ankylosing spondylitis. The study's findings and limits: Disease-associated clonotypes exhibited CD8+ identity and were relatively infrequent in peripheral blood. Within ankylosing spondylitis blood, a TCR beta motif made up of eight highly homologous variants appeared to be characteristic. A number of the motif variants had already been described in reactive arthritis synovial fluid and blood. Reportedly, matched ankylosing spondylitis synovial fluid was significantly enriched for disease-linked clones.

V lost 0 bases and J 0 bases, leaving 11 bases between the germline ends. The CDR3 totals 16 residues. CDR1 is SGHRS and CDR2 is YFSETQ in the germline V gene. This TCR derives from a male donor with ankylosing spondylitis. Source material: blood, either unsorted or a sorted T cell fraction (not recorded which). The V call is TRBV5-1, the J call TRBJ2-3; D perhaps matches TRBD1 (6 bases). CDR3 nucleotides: TGCGCCAGCAGCTTGGATGGACAGCGTAGCACAGATACGCAGTATTTT. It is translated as CASSLDGQRSTDTQYF.